These 23 T cell receptor beta chains originate from one sample sequenced in a study of beta chain features in type 1 diabetes. Every isolated RNA sample was fully reverse transcribed, so sequencing captured expressed TCRB transcripts. Using immunoSEQ multiplex PCR, the repertoire was profiled, and TCRdb retains in-frame clones only, with some absent. This table holds around 400,000 clones, approximately 16% found once. Material: naive CD4+ T cells from blood. These receptors were taken from a young woman in good health.

This chain uses TRBV2 with TRBJ2-1; 10 bases are a match to TRBD2. The CDR3 extends over 14 amino acids. The trim removed 3 bases at V and 5 bases at J, leaving 1 base unmatched. The germline V gene has CDR1 SNHLY and CDR2 FYNNEI. The CDR3 bases are TGTGCCAGCAGTGAGGGACTAGCGCACAATGAGCAGTTCTTC. Amino acids: CASSEGLAHNEQFF.

This chain uses TRBV5-4 with TRBJ2-3; TRBD2 aligns across 13 bases. V lost 0 bases, J lost 2 bases, and 3 bases stayed unmatched. The germline V gene has CDR1 SGHNT and CDR2 YYREEE (reference sequence). The CDR3 loop spans 17 amino acids. CDR3 protein: CASSLAGTSGVTDTQYF. The CDR3 DNA is TGTGCCAGCAGCTTGGCCGGGACTAGCGGGGTCACAGATACGCAGTATTTT. The full variable domain, with the rest looked up from reference TRBV5-4 and TRBJ2-3, is ETGVTQSPTHLIKTRGQQVTLRCSSQSGHNTVSWYQQALGQGPQFIFQYYREEENGRGNFPPRFSGLQFPNYSSELNVNALELDDSALYLCASSLAGTSGVTDTQYFGPGTRLTVL.

This clone occurred a few times. The rearrangement uses TRBV15 and TRBJ2-1; the D gene is possibly TRBD2 (6 bases). The V end lost 3 bases, the J end lost 4 bases, and 16 bases lay between the germline ends. This CDR3 is 16 amino acids long. Germline V gives CDR1 LNHNV, CDR2 YYDKDF (reference sequence). CDR3 region: CATSRPWASDYNEQFF. The CDR3 region has the DNA TGTGCCACCAGCAGGCCCTGGGCTAGCGATTACAATGAGCAGTTCTTC.

This clone was seen a handful of times. The chain joins TRBV9 to TRBJ2-2; 10 nucleotides match TRBD1. Trimming at V came to 2 bases and at J to 6 bases, leaving 10 bases not matched to a gene. The CDR3 sequence is 17 residues long. Germline CDR1 reads SGDLS; CDR2 reads YYNGEE. CDR3 sequence reads: CASSVLTGTGDPGELFF. CDR3 coding DNA: TGTGCCAGCAGCGTTCTAACCGGGACAGGGGACCCCGGGGAGCTGTTTTTT.

This chain connects TRBV7-2 to TRBJ2-7; TRBD2 matches 7 bases. Per germline, CDR1 SGHTA and CDR2 FQGNSA. CDR3 length equals 13 residues. V was pared by 0 bases and J by 5 bases, with 1 base of the junction left unmatched. CDR3 nucleotides: TGTGCCAGCAGCTTAGCCCGGGGGGACGAGCAGTACTTC. It specifies CASSLARGDEQYF.

This clone occurred a few times. The chain employs TRBV7-6 and TRBJ2-1, with TRBD2 identical over 10 bases. The CDR3 contains 16 residues. After removal of 5 bases from V and 8 bases from J, the junction contained 12 bases not matched to a gene. Germline loops: CDR1 SGHVS, CDR2 FNYEAQ. The CDR3 protein is CASSGPGSGRAHEQFF. The CDR3 region has the DNA TGTGCCAGCAGCGGGCCGGGGAGCGGGAGGGCGCATGAGCAGTTCTTC.

CDR3 in DNA: TGCGCCAGCAGCTATGGACAGGGGCGAACCGGCTACACCTTC. This codes for CASSYGQGRTGYTF. V gene TRBV5-1 combines with J gene TRBJ1-2, with 9 bases matching TRBD1. Germline assignment: CDR1 SGHRS and CDR2 YFSETQ. The V segment lost 3 bases and the J segment 8 bases; nucleotides outside the gene matches: 8. The CDR3 length is 14 residues.

This clone was picked up a small number of times. The CDR3 nucleotides are TGTGCCAGCAGCTTATCGCCGGGACAGGGAAAGACCCAGTACTTC. The encoded protein is CASSLSPGQGKTQYF. V usage is TRBV7-2 and J usage is TRBJ2-5; 9 positions agree with TRBD1. Unmatched junction bases numbered 7, after V lost 2 bases and J lost 6 bases. The CDR3 length is 15 residues. The germline V gene encodes CDR1 SGHTA and CDR2 FQGNSA.

The chain has TRBV29-1 and TRBJ1-1, with unresolved D. This CDR3 region has 13 residues. The V and J ends lost 3 bases and 4 bases respectively, with 12 bases between them. CDR1 is SQVTM, CDR2 ANQGSEA, per germline. The CDR3 spells CSVERVRGTEAFF. CDR3 in DNA: TGCAGCGTTGAGAGGGTACGAGGCACTGAAGCTTTCTTT.

The V call is TRBV30, the J call TRBJ1-5; D is undetermined. Germline V lookup: CDR1 GTSNPN, CDR2 SVGIG (reference sequence). The CDR3 is 15 residues long. The germline V and J ends were trimmed by 0 bases and 1 base, with 10 bases remaining between them. The CDR3 loop reads CAWSVSGGSNQPQHF. The CDR3, as DNA: TGTGCCTGGAGTGTTTCCGGAGGGAGCAATCAGCCCCAGCATTTT.

This clone was found a few times. Different DNA sequences within this sample yield the same CDR3. The genes are TRBV6-5 and TRBJ1-2; TRBD1 aligns across 10 bases. CDR3 size: 15 residues. Per the germline V gene, CDR1 is MNHEY and CDR2 is SVGAGI. V trimming: 0 bases; J trimming: 2 bases; junction bases outside the gene matches: 0. The CDR3: CASSYSGQGNYGYTF. CDR3 coding DNA: TGTGCCAGCAGTTACTCGGGACAGGGGAACTATGGCTACACCTTC.

The rearrangement links TRBV27 to TRBJ2-1, with 9 nucleotides matching TRBD2. The junction had 5 bases not matched to a gene; V was cut back by 5 bases and J by 0 bases. CDR1 and CDR2 (germline): MNHEY, SMNVEV (reference sequence). This CDR3 is built from 16 residues. CDR3 sequence (DNA): TGTGCCAGCAGTCCCCGTAGCGGGAGCTCCTACAATGAGCAGTTCTTC. Translating it yields CASSPRSGSSYNEQFF.

In its sample, this clone was seen a few times. The CDR3 DNA reads as TGTGCCTGGAGCCAAAAGGGGACAGGGGCTCACGAGCAGTACTTC. Translated, it gives CAWSQKGTGAHEQYF. V usage is TRBV30 and J usage is TRBJ2-7, with TRBD1 matching over 10 bases. The V gene end was trimmed by 3 bases and the J gene end by 5 bases; junction bases not matched to a gene: 10. The CDR3 runs to 15 residues. The germline V gene encodes CDR1 GTSNPN and CDR2 SVGIG (reference sequence).

The chain joins TRBV7-2 to TRBJ2-1, with 9 bases that match TRBD1. The CDR3 length is 14 residues. V shed 3 bases and J 9 bases; nucleotides not matched to a gene: 6. Germline CDR1 is SGHTA and CDR2 is FQGNSA. The CDR3 spells CASSLDRGSGEQFF. The CDR3, as DNA: TGTGCCAGCAGCTTGGACAGGGGAAGCGGTGAGCAGTTCTTC. The full variable domain, its missing parts supplied by reference TRBV7-2 and TRBJ2-1, is GAGVSQSPSNKVTEKGKDVELRCDPISGHTALYWYRQSLGQGLEFLIYFQGNSAPDKSGLPSDRFSAERTGGSVSTLTIQRTQQEDSAVYLCASSLDRGSGEQFFGPGTRLTVL.

This rearrangement joins TRBV5-4 to TRBJ2-3, with D maybe TRBD2 (5 bases). Trimming took off 5 bases at V and 9 bases at J, with 19 bases between the two ends. This CDR3 spans 14 amino acids. Germline V gene sequence: CDR1 SGHNT, CDR2 YYREEE (reference sequence). Here the CDR3 reads CASRGTSRPVTQYF. CDR3 nucleotide sequence: TGTGCCAGCAGGGGAACTAGTCGGCCTGTGACGCAGTATTTT.

The V gene is TRBV6-4, the J gene TRBJ2-1; D may be TRBD2 (6 bases). V was pared by 7 bases and J by 10 bases, with 14 bases between. The CDR3 spans 12 residues. The germline V gene encodes CDR1 MRHNA and CDR2 SNTAGT. As DNA, the CDR3 is TGTGCCAGCAAAATTTGGGGGGAGGAGCAGTTCTTC. Amino acids: CASKIWGEEQFF.

The chain employs TRBV30 and TRBJ2-1, with 9 bases aligning to TRBD2. In germline, CDR1 is GTSNPN, CDR2 SVGIG (reference sequence). J gave up 12 bases and V 1 base, and 10 bases lay outside the gene matches. This CDR3 region has 14 residues. Here the CDR3 DNA reads TGTGCCTGGAGTGGTCCAGGGGCGGGAGGGGGGCAGTTCTTC. Residues: CAWSGPGAGGGQFF.

The chain has TRBV11-2 and TRBJ1-2, with D possibly matching TRBD1 (6 bases). The V and J ends lost 6 bases and 2 bases respectively, with 16 bases between them. Germline loops: CDR1 SGHAT, CDR2 FQNNGV. The CDR3 spans 15 residues. The chain's CDR3 is CASRVIGQLNYGYTF. Written as DNA, the CDR3 is TGTGCCAGCAGAGTGATCGGACAGCTAAACTATGGCTACACCTTC.

This clone has only a few counts. CDR3 sequence (DNA): TGTGCCTGGATTCGGACAGGGGTTAATGAAAAACTGTTTTTT. The encoded protein is CAWIRTGVNEKLFF. The gene calls are TRBV30 and TRBJ1-4; 9 positions agree with TRBD1. The CDR3 extends over 14 amino acids. Germline-derived CDR1 and CDR2 are GTSNPN and SVGIG (reference sequence). Trimming at V came to 4 bases and at J to 4 bases, leaving 4 bases not matched to a gene.

A few counts support this clone. The chain is built from TRBV7-9 and TRBJ2-3; D gene ambiguous. With 2 bases removed from V and 6 bases from J, the gap between germline ends came to 9 bases. CDR1 is SEHNR and CDR2 is FQNEAQ in the germline V gene (reference sequence). The CDR3 is made up of 13 amino acids. CDR3 sequence: CASSLYQADTQYF. Here the CDR3 DNA reads TGTGCCAGCAGCTTATACCAGGCGGATACGCAGTATTTT.

The sample holds a few counts of this clone. The V call is TRBV5-4, the J call TRBJ1-4; weak D call: TRBD1 (6 bases). Trimming removed 4 bases at V and 5 bases at J, with 9 bases between. The CDR3 loop spans 13 amino acids. Germline-derived CDR1 and CDR2 are SGHNT and YYREEE (reference sequence). CDR3 nucleotides: TGTGCCAGCAGCCTGGACAGAAATGAAAAACTGTTTTTT. Translating gives CASSLDRNEKLFF.

This clone was counted only a few times. This rearrangement joins TRBV30 to TRBJ2-2; D possibly corresponds to TRBD2 (5 bases). The CDR3 has 14 amino acids. V lost 0 bases to trimming and J lost 5 bases, with 10 bases between them. The V gene's germline CDR1 is GTSNPN and CDR2 SVGIG (reference sequence). The CDR3 region is CAWSVRLMTGELFF. The CDR3 DNA reads as TGTGCCTGGAGTGTTAGACTAATGACCGGGGAGCTGTTTTTT.

V is TRBV2 and J is TRBJ2-4, with a weak D call TRBD2 (6 bases). The CDR3 sequence is 21 residues long. Germline V gene data show CDR1 as SNHLY and CDR2 as FYNNEI. The germline V and J ends were trimmed by 5 bases and 0 bases, with 29 bases remaining between them. Here the CDR3 DNA reads TGTGCCAGCAGTAACCACCATACAAGCCTCGGGGGAATCCTAGCCAAAAACATTCAGTACTTC. Translation gives CASSNHHTSLGGILAKNIQYF.